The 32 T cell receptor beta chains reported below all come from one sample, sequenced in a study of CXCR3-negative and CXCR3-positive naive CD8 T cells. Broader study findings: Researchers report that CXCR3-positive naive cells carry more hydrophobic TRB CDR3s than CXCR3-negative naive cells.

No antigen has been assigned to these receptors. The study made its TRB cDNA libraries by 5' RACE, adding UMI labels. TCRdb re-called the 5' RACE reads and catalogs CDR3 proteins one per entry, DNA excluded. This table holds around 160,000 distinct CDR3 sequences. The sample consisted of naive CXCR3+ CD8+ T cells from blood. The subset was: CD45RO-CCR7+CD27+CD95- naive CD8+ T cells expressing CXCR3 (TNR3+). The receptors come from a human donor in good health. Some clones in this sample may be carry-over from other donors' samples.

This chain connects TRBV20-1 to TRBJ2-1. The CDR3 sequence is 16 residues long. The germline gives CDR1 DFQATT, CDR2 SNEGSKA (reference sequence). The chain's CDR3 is CSARDLAESSYNEQFF.

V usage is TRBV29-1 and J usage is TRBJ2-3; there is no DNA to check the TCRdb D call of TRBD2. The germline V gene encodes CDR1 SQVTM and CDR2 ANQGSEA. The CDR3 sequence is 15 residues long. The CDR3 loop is CSVERAGDATDTQYF.

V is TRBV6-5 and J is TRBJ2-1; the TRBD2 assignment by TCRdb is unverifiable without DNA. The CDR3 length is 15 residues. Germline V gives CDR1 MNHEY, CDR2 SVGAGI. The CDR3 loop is CASIGGGREYNEQFF.

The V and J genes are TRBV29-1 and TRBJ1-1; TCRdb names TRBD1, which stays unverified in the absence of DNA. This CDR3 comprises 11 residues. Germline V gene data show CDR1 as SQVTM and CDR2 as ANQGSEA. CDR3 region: CSVSGGTEAFF.

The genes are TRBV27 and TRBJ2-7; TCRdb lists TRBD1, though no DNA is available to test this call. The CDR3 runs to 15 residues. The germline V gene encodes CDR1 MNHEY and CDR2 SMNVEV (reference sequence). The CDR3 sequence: CASSLWQGNIYEQYF.

This CDR3 reads CAISEGLGQPQHF. The chain uses TRBV10-3 and TRBJ1-5. This CDR3 is built from 13 residues. From germline, CDR1 is ENHRY and CDR2 SYGVKD.

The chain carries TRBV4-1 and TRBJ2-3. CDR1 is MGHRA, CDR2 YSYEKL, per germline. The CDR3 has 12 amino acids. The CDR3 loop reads CASSPDGDTQYF.

The CDR3 spells CASSQPSGRRADTQYF. The chain recombines TRBV6-2 or TRBV6-3 with TRBJ2-3; TCRdb calls TRBD2, which cannot be checked without DNA. The length of the CDR3 is 16 residues. The germline V gene has CDR1 MNHEY and CDR2 SVGEGT.

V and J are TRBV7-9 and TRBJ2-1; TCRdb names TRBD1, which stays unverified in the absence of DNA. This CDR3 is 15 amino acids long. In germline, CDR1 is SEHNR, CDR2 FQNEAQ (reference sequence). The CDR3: CASSTGTGSYNEQFF.

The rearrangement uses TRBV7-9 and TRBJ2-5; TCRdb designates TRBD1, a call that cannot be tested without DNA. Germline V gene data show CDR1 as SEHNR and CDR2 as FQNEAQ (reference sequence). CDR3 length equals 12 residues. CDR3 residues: CASGGTQETQYF.

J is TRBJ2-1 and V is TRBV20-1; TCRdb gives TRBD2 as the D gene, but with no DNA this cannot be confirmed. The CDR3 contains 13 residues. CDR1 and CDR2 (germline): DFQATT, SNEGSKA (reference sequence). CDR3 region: CSARASAYNEQFF.

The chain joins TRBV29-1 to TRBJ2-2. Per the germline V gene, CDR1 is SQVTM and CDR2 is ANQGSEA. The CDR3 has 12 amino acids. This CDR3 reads CSVEQETGELFF.

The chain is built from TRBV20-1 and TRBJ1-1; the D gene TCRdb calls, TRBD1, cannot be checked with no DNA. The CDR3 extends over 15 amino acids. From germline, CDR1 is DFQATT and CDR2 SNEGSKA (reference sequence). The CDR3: CSANQDSEMNTEAFF.

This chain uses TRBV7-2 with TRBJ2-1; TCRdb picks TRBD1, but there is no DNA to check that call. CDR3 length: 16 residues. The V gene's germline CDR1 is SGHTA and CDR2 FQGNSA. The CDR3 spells CASSLLGPYTGDEQFF.

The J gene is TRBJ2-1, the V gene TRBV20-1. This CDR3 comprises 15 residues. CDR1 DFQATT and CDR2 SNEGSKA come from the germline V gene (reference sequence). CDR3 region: CSARGVAGSYNEQFF.

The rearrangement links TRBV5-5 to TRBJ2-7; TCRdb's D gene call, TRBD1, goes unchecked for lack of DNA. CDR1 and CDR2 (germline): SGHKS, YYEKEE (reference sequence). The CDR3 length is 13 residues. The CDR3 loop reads CASSPEGEREQYF.

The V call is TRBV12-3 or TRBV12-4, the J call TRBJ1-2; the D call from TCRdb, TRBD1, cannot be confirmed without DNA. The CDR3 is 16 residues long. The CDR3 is CASSLADSVSNYGHTF.

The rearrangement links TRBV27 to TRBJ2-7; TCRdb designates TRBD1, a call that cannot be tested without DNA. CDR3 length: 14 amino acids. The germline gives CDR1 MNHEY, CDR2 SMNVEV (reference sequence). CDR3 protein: CASSPRDRGYEQYF.

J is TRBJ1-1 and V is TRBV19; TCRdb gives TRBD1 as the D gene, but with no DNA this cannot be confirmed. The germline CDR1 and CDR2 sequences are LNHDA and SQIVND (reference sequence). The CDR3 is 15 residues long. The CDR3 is CASSPIWGANTEAFF.

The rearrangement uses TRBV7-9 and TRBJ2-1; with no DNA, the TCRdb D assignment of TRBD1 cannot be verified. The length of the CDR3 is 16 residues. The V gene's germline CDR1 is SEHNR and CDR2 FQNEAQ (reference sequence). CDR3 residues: CASSQLKGQSYNEQFF.

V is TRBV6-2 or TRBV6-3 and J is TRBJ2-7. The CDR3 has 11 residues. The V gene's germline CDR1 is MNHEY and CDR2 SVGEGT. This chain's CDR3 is CATGSSYEQYF.

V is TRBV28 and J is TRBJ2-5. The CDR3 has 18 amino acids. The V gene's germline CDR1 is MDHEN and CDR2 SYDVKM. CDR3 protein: CASSLRQEFGTPQETQYF. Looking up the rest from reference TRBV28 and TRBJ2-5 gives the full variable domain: DVKVTQSSRYLVKRTGEKVFLECVQDMDHENMFWYRQDPGLGLRLIYFSYDVKMKEKGDIPEGYSVSREKKERFSLILESASTNQTSMYLCASSLRQEFGTPQETQYFGPGTRLLVL.

CDR3 loop: CASSSIQVEDIQYF. This sequence joins TRBV28 and TRBJ2-4. The CDR3 totals 14 residues. CDR1 is MDHEN, CDR2 SYDVKM, per germline. Complete variable domain (other parts from reference TRBV28 and TRBJ2-4): DVKVTQSSRYLVKRTGEKVFLECVQDMDHENMFWYRQDPGLGLRLIYFSYDVKMKEKGDIPEGYSVSREKKERFSLILESASTNQTSMYLCASSSIQVEDIQYFGAGTRLSVL.

CDR3 protein: CASRMNPSLLREQDTDTQYF. The V call is TRBV7-9, the J call TRBJ2-3; no DNA is available, so the TRBD2 call from TCRdb remains unchecked. CDR3 length: 20 amino acids. CDR1 is SEHNR, CDR2 FQNEAQ, per germline (reference sequence).

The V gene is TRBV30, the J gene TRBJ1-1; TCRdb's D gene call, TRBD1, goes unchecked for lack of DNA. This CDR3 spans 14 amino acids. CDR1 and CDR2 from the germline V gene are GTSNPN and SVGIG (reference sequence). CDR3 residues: CAWSEGQLNTEAFF.

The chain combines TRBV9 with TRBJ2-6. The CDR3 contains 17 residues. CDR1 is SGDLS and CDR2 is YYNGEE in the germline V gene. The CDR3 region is CASSVDGYLSGANVLTF.

Here the CDR3 reads CASSYEAGSNQPQHF. This rearrangement joins TRBV7-9 to TRBJ1-5. The CDR3 runs to 15 residues. From germline, CDR1 is SEHNR and CDR2 FQNEAQ (reference sequence). The whole variable domain, filled in from reference TRBV7-9 and TRBJ1-5, reads DTGVSQNPRHKITKRGQNVTFRCDPISEHNRLYWYRQTLGQGPEFLTYFQNEAQLEKSRLLSDRFSAERPKGSFSTLEIQRTEQGDSAMYLCASSYEAGSNQPQHFGDGTRLSIL.

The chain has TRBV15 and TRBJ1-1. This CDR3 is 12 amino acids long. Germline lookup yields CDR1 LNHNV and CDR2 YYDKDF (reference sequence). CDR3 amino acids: CATSEGNTEAFF.

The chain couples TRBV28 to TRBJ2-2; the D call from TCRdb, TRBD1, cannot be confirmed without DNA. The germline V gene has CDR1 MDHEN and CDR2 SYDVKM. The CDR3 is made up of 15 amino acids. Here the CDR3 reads CASRAGTGNTGELFF.

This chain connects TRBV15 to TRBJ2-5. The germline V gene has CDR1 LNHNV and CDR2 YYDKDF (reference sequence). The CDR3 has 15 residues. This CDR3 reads CATSRDRGSQETQYF.

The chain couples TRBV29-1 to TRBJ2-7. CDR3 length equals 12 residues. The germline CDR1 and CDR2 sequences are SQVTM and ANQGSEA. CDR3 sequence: CSVVEGTDEQYF.

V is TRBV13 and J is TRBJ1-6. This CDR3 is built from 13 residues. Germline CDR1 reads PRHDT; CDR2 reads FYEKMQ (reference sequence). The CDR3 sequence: CASSPGLSVPLHF.